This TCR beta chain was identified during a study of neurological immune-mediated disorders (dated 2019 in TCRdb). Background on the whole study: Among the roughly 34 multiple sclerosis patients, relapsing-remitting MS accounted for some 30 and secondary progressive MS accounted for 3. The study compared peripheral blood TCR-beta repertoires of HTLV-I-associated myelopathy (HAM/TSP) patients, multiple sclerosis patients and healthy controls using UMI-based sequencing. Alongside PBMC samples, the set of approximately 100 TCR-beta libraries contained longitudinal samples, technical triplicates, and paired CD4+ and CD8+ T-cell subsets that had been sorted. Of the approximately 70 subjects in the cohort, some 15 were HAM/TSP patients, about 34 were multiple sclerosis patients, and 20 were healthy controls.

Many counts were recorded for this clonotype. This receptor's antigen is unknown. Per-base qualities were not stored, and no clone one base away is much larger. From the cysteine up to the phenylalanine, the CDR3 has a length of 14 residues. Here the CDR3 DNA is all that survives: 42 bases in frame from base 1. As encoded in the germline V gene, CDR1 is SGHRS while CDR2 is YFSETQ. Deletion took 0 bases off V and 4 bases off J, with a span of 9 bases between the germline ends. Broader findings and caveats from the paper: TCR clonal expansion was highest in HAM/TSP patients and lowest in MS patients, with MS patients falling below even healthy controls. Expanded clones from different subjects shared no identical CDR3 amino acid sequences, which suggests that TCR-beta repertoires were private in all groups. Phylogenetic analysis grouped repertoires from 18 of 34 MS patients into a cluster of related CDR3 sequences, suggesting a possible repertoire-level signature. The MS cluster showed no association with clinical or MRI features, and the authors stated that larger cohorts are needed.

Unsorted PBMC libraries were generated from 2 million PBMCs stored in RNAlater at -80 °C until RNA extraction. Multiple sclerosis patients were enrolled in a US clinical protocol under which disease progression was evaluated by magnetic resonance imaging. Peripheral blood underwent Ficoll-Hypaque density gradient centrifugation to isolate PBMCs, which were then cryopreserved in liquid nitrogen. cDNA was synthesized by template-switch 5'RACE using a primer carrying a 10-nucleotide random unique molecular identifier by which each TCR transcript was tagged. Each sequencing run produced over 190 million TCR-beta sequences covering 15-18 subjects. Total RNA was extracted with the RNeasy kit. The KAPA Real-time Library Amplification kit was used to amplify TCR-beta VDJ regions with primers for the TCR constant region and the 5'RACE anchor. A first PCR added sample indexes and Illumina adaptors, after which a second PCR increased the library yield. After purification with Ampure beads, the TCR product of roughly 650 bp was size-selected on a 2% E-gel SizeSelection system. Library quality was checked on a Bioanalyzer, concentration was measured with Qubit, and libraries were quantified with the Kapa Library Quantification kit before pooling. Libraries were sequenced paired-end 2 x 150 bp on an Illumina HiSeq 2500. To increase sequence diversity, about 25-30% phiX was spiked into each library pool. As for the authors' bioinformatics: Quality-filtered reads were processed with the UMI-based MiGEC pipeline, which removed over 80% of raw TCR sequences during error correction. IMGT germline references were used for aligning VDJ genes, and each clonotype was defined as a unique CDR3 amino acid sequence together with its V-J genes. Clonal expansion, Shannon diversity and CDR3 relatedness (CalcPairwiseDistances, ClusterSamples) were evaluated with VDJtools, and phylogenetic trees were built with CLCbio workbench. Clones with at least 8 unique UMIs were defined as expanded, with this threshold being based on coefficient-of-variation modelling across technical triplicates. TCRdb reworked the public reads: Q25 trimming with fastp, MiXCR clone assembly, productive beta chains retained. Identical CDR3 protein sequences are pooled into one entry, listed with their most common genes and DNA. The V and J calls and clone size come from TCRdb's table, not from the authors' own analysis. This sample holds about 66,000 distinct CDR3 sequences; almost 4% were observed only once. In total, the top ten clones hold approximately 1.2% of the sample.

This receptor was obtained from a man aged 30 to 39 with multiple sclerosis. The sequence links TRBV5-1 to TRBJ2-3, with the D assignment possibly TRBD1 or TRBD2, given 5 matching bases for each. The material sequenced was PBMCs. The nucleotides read TGCGCCAGCAGCTTGGACGGGGCCCCAGATACGCAGTATTTT. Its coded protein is CASSLDGAPDTQYF. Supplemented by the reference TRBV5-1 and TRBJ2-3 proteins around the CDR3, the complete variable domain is KAGVTQTPRYLIKTRGQQVTLSCSPISGHRSVSWYQQTPGQGLQFLFEYFSETQRNKGNFPGRFSGRQFSNSRSEMNVSTLELGDSALYLCASSLDGAPDTQYFGPGTRLTVL.